Each of the 31 T cell receptor beta chains below was sequenced from the same sample in a study of blood T cell repertoires in COVID-19 (dated by TCRdb to 2018 to 2020). The receptor library was made with the immunoSEQ multiplex PCR assay. In TCRdb, the immuneACCESS table is reduced to in-frame sequences with V and J assigned. These tables do not hold every clone; where another copy was compared, an unresolved V gene accounts for under half, and the others remain unexplained. Within this sample are 150,000 to 200,000 clones, with around 81% of them counted one time only. Jointly, the top ten make up under 7% of the sample. The sequenced material came from PBMCs or T cells enriched from blood (not recorded which). The receptors were gathered from a man aged 35 to 55 who had recovered from COVID-19.

The sample holds one count of this clone. This chain joins TRBV6-6 and TRBJ2-7, with D perhaps matching TRBD2 (7 bases). The CDR3 consists of 13 residues. Per germline, CDR1 MNHNY and CDR2 SVGAGI (reference sequence). Trimming removed 5 bases at V and 7 bases at J, with 15 bases between. This chain's CDR3 is CASSRYEGGEQYV. The DNA for the CDR3 is TGTGCCAGCAGTAGGTACGAGGGGGGGGAGCAGTACGTC.

The sample holds a few counts of this clone. The chain couples TRBV3-1 (or the pseudogene TRBV3-2) to TRBJ2-2, with D perhaps TRBD2 (5 bases). V lost 6 bases and J 8 bases, leaving 16 bases between the germline ends. Germline values: CDR1 LGHDT, CDR2 YNNKEL (reference sequence). The CDR3 spans 14 residues. For the CDR3, the DNA is TGTGCCAGCAGGCCCGAGGGCGGCCGTGGGGAGCTGTTTTTT. This sequence encodes CASRPEGGRGELFF.

This clone showed up just a few times. The CDR3 loop is CAWSLGSGYQPQHF. The CDR3 coding sequence is TGTGCCTGGAGCCTCGGGTCCGGTTATCAGCCCCAGCATTTT. The V call is TRBV30, the J call TRBJ1-5; D is uncertain. The CDR3 is 14 residues long. V lost 3 bases to trimming and J lost 5 bases, with 14 bases between them. Looked up from germline, CDR1 is GTSNPN and CDR2 is SVGIG (reference sequence).

This clone was seen only a few times. V is TRBV5-5 and J is TRBJ2-3; TRBD2 agrees at 10 bases. This CDR3 region has 16 residues. Germline trimming cut 3 bases from V and 5 bases from J; bases unmatched to any gene: 9. The germline gives CDR1 SGHKS, CDR2 YYEKEE (reference sequence). CDR3 sequence (DNA): TGTGCCAGCAGCTCCGGTTCTAGCGGGGGTGGAGATACGCAGTATTTT. Protein: CASSSGSSGGGDTQYF. Full variable domain (rest looked up from reference TRBV5-5 and TRBJ2-3): DAGVTQSPTHLIKTRGQQVTLRCSPISGHKSVSWYQQVLGQGPQFIFQYYEKEERGRGNFPDRFSARQFPNYSSELNVNALLLGDSALYLCASSSGSSGGGDTQYFGPGTRLTVL.

V is TRBV18 and J is TRBJ2-1; maybe TRBD1 (6 bases). V lost 6 bases and J 2 bases, leaving 23 bases between the germline ends. The CDR3 runs to 18 residues. Per the germline V gene, CDR1 is KGHSH and CDR2 is LQKENI. The DNA for the CDR3 is TGTGCCAGCTCCCCCTCCTCTATGAACAGGGTTACCTACAATGAGCAGTTCTTC. This gives the protein CASSPSSMNRVTYNEQFF. The variable domain in full, completed from reference TRBV18 and TRBJ2-1, reads NAGVMQNPRHLVRRRGQEARLRCSPMKGHSHVYWYRQLPEEGLKFMVYLQKENIIDESGMPKERFSAEFPKEGPSILRIQQVVRGDSAAYFCASSPSSMNRVTYNEQFFGPGTRLTVL.

The CDR3 loop reads CATSSQGARSNEQFF. The DNA for the CDR3 is TGTGCCACTTCATCTCAGGGGGCAAGGAGCAATGAGCAGTTCTTC. J is TRBJ2-1 and V is TRBV19; 8 positions agree with TRBD1. The length of the CDR3 is 15 residues. The V segment lost 10 bases and the J segment 6 bases; nucleotides outside the gene matches: 14. Germline assignment: CDR1 LNHDA and CDR2 SQIVND (reference sequence).

As DNA, the CDR3 is TGTGCCACCAGTGACCCGCCTCAGTCAGGGAATGAAAAACTGTTTTTT. Amino acid sequence: CATSDPPQSGNEKLFF. V usage is TRBV24-1 and J usage is TRBJ1-4, with D tentatively TRBD1 (5 bases). This CDR3 spans 16 amino acids. Germline-derived CDR1 and CDR2 are KGHDR and SFDVKD. The ends were cut back, 4 bases at V and 5 bases at J, with 16 bases in the middle.

This clone was counted between two and nine times. V usage is TRBV5-4 and J usage is TRBJ2-7; D is unclear. V lost 0 bases, J lost 4 bases, and 11 bases lay in between. Germline loops: CDR1 SGHNT, CDR2 YYREEE (reference sequence). The CDR3 runs 14 residues. The CDR3 DNA is TGTGCCAGCAGCTTGGTCCCGGGTTCGTACGAGCAGTACGTC. This gives the protein CASSLVPGSYEQYV.

The chain recombines TRBV3-1 (or the pseudogene TRBV3-2) with TRBJ2-5; TRBD2 is a possible D gene (6 bases). V lost 0 bases and J lost 6, with 14 bases in between. The length of the CDR3 is 15 residues. Germline CDR1 is LGHDT and CDR2 is YNNKEL (reference sequence). This chain's CDR3 is CASSQDGAGQQTQYF. CDR3 nucleotide sequence: TGTGCCAGCAGCCAAGACGGCGCGGGGCAGCAGACCCAGTACTTC.

This clone came up once. The chain links TRBV2 to TRBJ2-2; the D is unclear. This CDR3 has 14 residues. Trimming removed 6 bases from V and 7 bases from J, with 15 bases in between. The germline gives CDR1 SNHLY, CDR2 FYNNEI. The CDR3 spells CASRRLTAGGELFF. CDR3 DNA: TGTGCCAGCAGGCGACTCACCGCTGGCGGGGAGCTGTTTTTT. Supplemented by reference TRBV2 and TRBJ2-2, the full variable domain reads EPEVTQTPSHQVTQMGQEVILRCVPISNHLYFYWYRQILGQKVEFLVSFYNNEISEKSEIFDDQFSVERPDGSNFTLKIRSTKLEDSAMYFCASRRLTAGGELFFGEGSRLTVL.

The chain employs TRBV6-2 or TRBV6-3 and TRBJ1-2; 7 positions match TRBD1. The germline V gene encodes CDR1 MNHEY and CDR2 SVGEGT. The CDR3 spans 14 residues. V was pared by 4 bases and J by 6 bases, with 8 bases of the junction left unmatched. The CDR3 protein is CASSSTWTGHGYTF. CDR3 nucleotides: TGTGCCAGCAGTTCTACCTGGACAGGCCATGGCTACACCTTC.

This clone appeared once. The V call is TRBV3-1 (or the pseudogene TRBV3-2), the J call TRBJ2-5; perhaps TRBD1 as D (6 bases). From germline, CDR1 is LGHDT and CDR2 YNNKEL (reference sequence). Deletions cut 4 bases from V and 7 bases from J, with 19 bases between. CDR3 length: 15 residues. The CDR3, as DNA: TGTGCCAGCAGCCCATCCACAGGGCCCCTCGGGACCCAGTACTTC. Translated: CASSPSTGPLGTQYF.

This chain links TRBV18 with TRBJ2-3; 10 bases align to TRBD2. J was trimmed by 0 bases and V by 4 bases; bases with no gene match: 4. The CDR3 sequence is 16 residues long. In germline, CDR1 is KGHSH, CDR2 LQKENI. As DNA, the CDR3 is TGTGCCAGCTCACTCTATAGCGGGGGGAGCACAGATACGCAGTATTTT. Residues: CASSLYSGGSTDTQYF.

V gene TRBV19 combines with J gene TRBJ2-2; D call uncertain. The CDR3 contains 12 residues. The germline CDR1 and CDR2 sequences are LNHDA and SQIVND (reference sequence). With 7 bases removed from V and 3 bases from J, the gap between germline ends came to 6 bases. The CDR3 bases are TGTGCCAGTAAGCGTTACACCGGGGAGCTGTTTTTT. Translating it yields CASKRYTGELFF.

This clone was detected a few times. The V call is TRBV5-4, the J call TRBJ2-3; D is ambiguous. This CDR3 comprises 15 residues. Trimming removed 4 bases at V and 1 base at J, with 13 bases between. CDR1 and CDR2 from the germline V gene are SGHNT and YYREEE (reference sequence). The DNA for the CDR3 is TGTGCCAGCAGCCTGGCTGGGCACCGCACAGATACGCAGTATTTT. It specifies CASSLAGHRTDTQYF.

This chain connects TRBV5-5 to TRBJ2-3, with D uncertain. V was clipped by 2 bases and J by 6 bases, with 10 bases between them. Germline loops: CDR1 SGHKS, CDR2 YYEKEE (reference sequence). This CDR3 has 13 residues. DNA for the CDR3: TGTGCCAGCAGCTTATGGCCAACCGATACGCAGTATTTT. Residues: CASSLWPTDTQYF. The complete variable domain, with remaining parts taken from reference TRBV5-5 and TRBJ2-3, reads DAGVTQSPTHLIKTRGQQVTLRCSPISGHKSVSWYQQVLGQGPQFIFQYYEKEERGRGNFPDRFSARQFPNYSSELNVNALLLGDSALYLCASSLWPTDTQYFGPGTRLTVL.

The chain joins TRBV4-1 to TRBJ2-1; no clear D. Germline-derived CDR1 and CDR2 are MGHRA and YSYEKL. The CDR3 loop spans 17 amino acids. V lost 6 bases to trimming and J lost 0 bases, with 18 bases between them. The CDR3 region is CASSRGRLVASYNEQFF. CDR3 nucleotide sequence: TGCGCCAGCAGTCGAGGCCGGTTGGTGGCCTCCTACAATGAGCAGTTCTTC.

The chain uses TRBV13 and TRBJ2-2; 7 nucleotides agree with TRBD2. The CDR3 has 14 residues. The germline V gene has CDR1 PRHDT and CDR2 FYEKMQ (reference sequence). V dropped 10 bases and J dropped 1; count of bases not matched to a gene: 6. The CDR3 DNA follows: TGTGCCATCCCCAGCGGGGTGAACACCGGGGAGCTGTTTTTT. Its translation is CAIPSGVNTGELFF.

This clone was observed a few times. The chain couples TRBV19 to TRBJ1-4, with D unclear. CDR1 LNHDA and CDR2 SQIVND come from the germline V gene (reference sequence). The CDR3 has 16 residues. Trimming pared 7 bases from V and 1 base from J, leaving 16 bases between. This CDR3 is CASMRTNALTNEKLFF. DNA for the CDR3: TGTGCCAGTATGAGGACTAACGCCTTAACTAATGAAAAACTGTTTTTT.

This chain connects TRBV30 to TRBJ2-2, with D perhaps matching TRBD1 (6 bases). Between the trimmed V and J ends, which lost 4 bases and 3 bases, there was a span of 9 bases. Germline lookup yields CDR1 GTSNPN and CDR2 SVGIG (reference sequence). There are 13 residues in the CDR3. The CDR3 spells CAWTGVDTGELFF. For the CDR3, the DNA is TGTGCCTGGACAGGGGTTGACACCGGGGAGCTGTTTTTT. Together with reference TRBV30 and TRBJ2-2, the CDR3 gives the full variable domain: SQTIHQWPATLVQPVGSPLSLECTVEGTSNPNLYWYRQAAGRGLQLLFYSVGIGQISSEVPQNLSASRPQDRQFILSSKKLLLSDSGFYLCAWTGVDTGELFFGEGSRLTVL.

This sequence joins TRBV30 and TRBJ1-1; 8 bases fit TRBD1. Germline CDR1 reads GTSNPN; CDR2 reads SVGIG (reference sequence). V dropped 0 bases and J dropped 4; count of bases not matched to a gene: 13. This CDR3 has 17 residues. The chain's CDR3 is CAWSVARVRTGRTEAFF. As DNA, the CDR3 is TGTGCCTGGAGTGTAGCGAGAGTCCGGACAGGGCGCACTGAAGCTTTCTTT.

The chain links TRBV5-1 to TRBJ2-2; D is unclear. The CDR3 length is 15 residues. Germline V gives CDR1 SGHRS, CDR2 YFSETQ. The V and J ends lost 5 bases and 0 bases respectively, with 11 bases between them. CDR3 coding DNA: TGCGCCAGCAGTTTCCACACATCGAACACCGGGGAGCTGTTTTTT. Translation: CASSFHTSNTGELFF. The entire variable domain, with the rest obtained from reference TRBV5-1 and TRBJ2-2, is as follows: KAGVTQTPRYLIKTRGQQVTLSCSPISGHRSVSWYQQTPGQGLQFLFEYFSETQRNKGNFPGRFSGRQFSNSRSEMNVSTLELGDSALYLCASSFHTSNTGELFFGEGSRLTVL.

V usage is TRBV7-8 and J usage is TRBJ2-3; tentative D call: TRBD2 (7 bases). Germline V lookup: CDR1 SGHVS, CDR2 FQNEAQ. CDR3 length: 17 residues. Trimming cost V 8 bases and J 0 bases, with 21 bases left between them. In nucleotides, the CDR3 is TGTGCCAGCTCCCCCGAGGGGCGGGGGCATAGCACAGATACGCAGTATTTT. It is translated as CASSPEGRGHSTDTQYF.

This clone was recorded only once. The chain combines TRBV9 with TRBJ1-5; possible D gene TRBD1, 5 bases. The V gene's germline CDR1 is SGDLS and CDR2 YYNGEE. The CDR3 extends over 15 amino acids. The germline V and J ends were trimmed by 0 bases and 2 bases, with 9 bases remaining between them. DNA for the CDR3: TGTGCCAGCAGCGTAGGGGGCGCGGGCAATCAGCCCCAGCATTTT. Translation gives CASSVGGAGNQPQHF.

The chain carries TRBV6-1 and TRBJ2-7, with TRBD2 matching 8 bases. Trimming at V came to 1 base and at J to 2 bases, leaving 16 bases not matched to a gene. CDR3 length: 19 amino acids. CDR1 MNHNS and CDR2 SASEGT come from the germline V gene. In nucleotides, the CDR3 is TGTGCCAGCAGTGAAGATCTGCGGGGGGCGGGACTAGGCGCCTACGAGCAGTACGTC. Protein sequence: CASSEDLRGAGLGAYEQYV.

The J gene is TRBJ1-6, the V gene TRBV9, with TRBD1 matching 10 bases. Germline V gives CDR1 SGDLS, CDR2 YYNGEE. J lost 4 bases, V lost 4 bases, and 8 bases had no gene match. The CDR3 loop spans 17 amino acids. In DNA, the CDR3 is TGTGCCAGCAGCCCAGTGGGGACAGGGGAGTATAATTCACCCCTCCACTTT. Translating it yields CASSPVGTGEYNSPLHF.

The sample holds one count of this clone. The chain joins TRBV4-2 to TRBJ2-5; a possible D gene is TRBD2 (6 bases). The CDR3 runs 16 residues. V shed 1 base and J shed 1 base, with 13 bases lying between them. Germline V CDR1 and CDR2: LGHNA, YNFKEQ. CDR3 region: CASSQGEAGRQETQYF. CDR3 nucleotides: TGTGCCAGCAGCCAAGGGGAGGCGGGGCGCCAAGAGACCCAGTACTTC.

This chain uses TRBV6-1 with TRBJ2-3; TRBD2 matches at 10 bases. This CDR3 region has 15 residues. CDR1 MNHNS and CDR2 SASEGT come from the germline V gene. With V trimmed by 3 bases and J by 8 bases, 8 bases remained unmatched. The CDR3 loop reads CASSEDSGGQGTQYF. The CDR3 nucleotides are TGTGCCAGCAGTGAGGATAGCGGGGGGCAGGGTACGCAGTATTTT.

The chain couples TRBV11-3 to TRBJ2-5, with D tentatively TRBD2 (5 bases). V was pared by 5 bases and J by 0 bases, with 13 bases between. This CDR3 has 15 amino acids. Per germline, CDR1 SGHNT and CDR2 YENEEA. The CDR3 protein is CASSPASGHQETQYF. Here the CDR3 DNA reads TGTGCCAGCAGCCCGGCGAGCGGCCACCAAGAGACCCAGTACTTC.

This clone ranks as medium-sized. The gene calls are TRBV5-1 and TRBJ2-5; unclear D gene. The length of the CDR3 is 13 residues. Deletions cut 7 bases from V and 4 bases from J, with 14 bases between. Germline assignment: CDR1 SGHRS and CDR2 YFSETQ. CDR3 in amino acids: CASSVFPGETQYF. The DNA for the CDR3 is TGCGCCAGCTCCGTCTTTCCAGGAGAGACCCAGTACTTC. Variable domain in full (rest from reference TRBV5-1 and TRBJ2-5): KAGVTQTPRYLIKTRGQQVTLSCSPISGHRSVSWYQQTPGQGLQFLFEYFSETQRNKGNFPGRFSGRQFSNSRSEMNVSTLELGDSALYLCASSVFPGETQYFGPGTRLLVL.

By sample fraction, this clone is medium-sized (0.01 to 0.1%). CDR3 DNA: TGTGCCAGTAGGGAGCTGACAGGGCGGGGTCAGCCCCAGCATTTT. Its translation: CASRELTGRGQPQHF. The chain uses TRBV19 and TRBJ1-5, with 7 bases fitting TRBD1. The CDR3 totals 15 residues. Looked up from germline, CDR1 is LNHDA and CDR2 is SQIVND (reference sequence). The V gene end was trimmed by 6 bases and the J gene end by 6 bases; junction bases not matched to a gene: 11.